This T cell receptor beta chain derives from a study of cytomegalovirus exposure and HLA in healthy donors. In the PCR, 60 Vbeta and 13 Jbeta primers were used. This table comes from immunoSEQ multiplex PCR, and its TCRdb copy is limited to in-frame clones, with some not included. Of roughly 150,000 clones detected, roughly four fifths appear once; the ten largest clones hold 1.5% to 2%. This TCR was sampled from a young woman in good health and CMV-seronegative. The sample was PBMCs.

In DNA form, the CDR3 reads TGTGCCAGCGGGAGGGGCGGTAACACTGAAGCTTTCTTT. Translated, it gives CASGRGGNTEAFF. The rearrangement uses TRBV5-5 and TRBJ1-1; TRBD1 is a possible D gene (5 bases). V was pared by 7 bases and J by 2 bases, with 12 bases between. From germline, CDR1 is SGHKS and CDR2 YYEKEE (reference sequence). CDR3 length: 13 amino acids.